Listed here are 3 T cell receptor beta chains from one sample, sequenced in a study of graft-versus-host responses after intestinal transplantation. Their specific antigens are unknown. The method was immunoSEQ multiplex PCR; TCRdb's version includes in-frame clones alone and lacks a portion of them. This table holds about 71,000 clones, 90% found once. The material sequenced was unstimulated CD8+ T cells sorted from spleen or lymph node cells, taken before intestinal transplant. Every receptor here comes from a human donor who received an intestinal transplant.

This clone was seen only once. This chain uses TRBV7-9 with TRBJ1-2; 7 bases map to TRBD1. The CDR3 has 12 residues. Trimming removed 4 bases from V and 6 bases from J; junction bases left unmatched: 2. Germline loops: CDR1 SEHNR, CDR2 FQNEAQ (reference sequence). As DNA, the CDR3 is TGTGCCAGCAGCTCCGACAGGGATGGCTACACCTTC. It translates to CASSSDRDGYTF.

V is TRBV4-1 and J is TRBJ1-5; 7 bases align to TRBD1. Germline V gene lookup returns CDR1 MGHRA and CDR2 YSYEKL. The V segment lost 5 bases and the J segment 4 bases; nucleotides outside the gene matches: 14. The CDR3 spans 17 residues. The CDR3 DNA is TGCGCCAGCAGCACCGGACAGGACCAAGCAGAAAATCAGCCCCAGCATTTT. Encoded protein: CASSTGQDQAENQPQHF.

The V and J genes are TRBV5-1 and TRBJ1-5, with D tentatively TRBD1 (5 bases). The germline V gene encodes CDR1 SGHRS and CDR2 YFSETQ. The V end lost 0 bases, the J end lost 2 bases, and 9 bases lay between the germline ends. CDR3 size: 15 residues. CDR3 bases: TGCGCCAGCAGCTTGGATACGGGGGGCAATCAGCCCCAGCATTTT. It encodes CASSLDTGGNQPQHF.